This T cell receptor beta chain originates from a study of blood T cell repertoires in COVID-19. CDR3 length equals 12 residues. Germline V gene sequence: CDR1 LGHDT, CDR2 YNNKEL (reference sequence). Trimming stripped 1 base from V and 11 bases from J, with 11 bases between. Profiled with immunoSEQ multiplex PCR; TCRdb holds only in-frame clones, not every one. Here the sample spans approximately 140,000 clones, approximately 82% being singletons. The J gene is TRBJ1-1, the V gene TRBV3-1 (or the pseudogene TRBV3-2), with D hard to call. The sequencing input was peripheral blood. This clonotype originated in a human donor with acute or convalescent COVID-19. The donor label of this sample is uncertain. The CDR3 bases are TGTGCCAGCAGCCAAGCACAAAAAAATGCTTTCTTT. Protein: CASSQAQKNAFF.